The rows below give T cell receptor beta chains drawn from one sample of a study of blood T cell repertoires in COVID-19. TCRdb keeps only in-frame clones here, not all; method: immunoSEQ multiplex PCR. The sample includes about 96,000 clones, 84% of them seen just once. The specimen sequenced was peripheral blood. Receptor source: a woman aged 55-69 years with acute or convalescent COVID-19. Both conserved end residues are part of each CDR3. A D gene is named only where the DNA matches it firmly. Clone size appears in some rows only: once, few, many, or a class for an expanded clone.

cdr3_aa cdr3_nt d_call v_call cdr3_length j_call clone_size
CASSYVGGTQPQHF TGTGCCAGCAGTTACGTCGGGGGGACTCAGCCCCAGCATTTT NA TRBV6-5 14 TRBJ1-5 NA
CASSVDREYGYTF TGTGCCAGCAGTGTCGACAGGGAGTATGGCTACACCTTC TRBD1 TRBV2 13 TRBJ1-2 NA
CASSPPTDRGSGYTF TGTGCCAGCAGTCCCCCTACGGACAGGGGTTCTGGCTACACCTTC TRBD1 TRBV28 15 TRBJ1-2 medium-sized
CASNEQGLGTEAFF TGTGCCAGCAATGAACAGGGTTTGGGCACTGAAGCTTTCTTT NA TRBV2 14 TRBJ1-1 NA
CASSERGGQGDTQYF TGTGCCAGCAGCGAGCGGGGGGGCCAAGGGGATACGCAGTATTTT TRBD2 TRBV6-2/TRBV6-3 15 TRBJ2-3 NA
CASSWGTEDLGGYTF TGTGCCAGCAGCTGGGGGACAGAGGACCTGGGTGGCTACACCTTC TRBD1 TRBV5-6 15 TRBJ1-2 once
CASGGAAQETQYF TGTGCCAGCGGAGGAGCAGCACAAGAGACCCAGTACTTC NA TRBV12-3/TRBV12-4 13 TRBJ2-5 NA
CASSQDWGRKETQYF TGTGCCAGCAGCCAAGATTGGGGCAGAAAAGAGACCCAGTACTTC NA TRBV14 15 TRBJ2-5 NA
CASTLGQESYEQYF TGTGCCAGCACCCTGGGACAGGAATCCTACGAGCAGTACTTC TRBD1 TRBV28 14 TRBJ2-7 NA
CASSSRQGSNQPQHF TGTGCCAGCAGCTCCCGACAGGGAAGCAATCAGCCCCAGCATTTT TRBD1 TRBV7-2 15 TRBJ1-5 NA
CASATTTEAFF TGTGCCAGCGCGACAACCACTGAAGCTTTCTTT NA TRBV28 11 TRBJ1-1 NA
CASSPGGVYSNQPQHF TGTGCCAGCAGTCCCGGGGGGGTGTATAGCAATCAGCCCCAGCATTTT NA TRBV6-6 16 TRBJ1-5 NA
CASSRGGVAYEQYF TGTGCCAGCAGTCGGGGGGGGGTCGCCTACGAGCAGTACTTC TRBD2 TRBV28 14 TRBJ2-7 NA
CASSGQRNTEAFF TGTGCCAGCAGCGGACAGAGAAACACTGAAGCTTTCTTT NA TRBV7-8 13 TRBJ1-1 NA
CASILAEGLYEQYF TGTGCCAGCATCCTCGCGGAGGGGCTATACGAGCAGTACTTC NA TRBV6-5 14 TRBJ2-7 NA
CASSQGSGVSNQPQHF TGTGCCAGCAGCCAAGGGTCAGGGGTTAGCAATCAGCCCCAGCATTTT NA TRBV4-2 16 TRBJ1-5 NA
CASSEGRAGGGKLFF TGTGCCAGCAGTGAAGGGCGGGCAGGGGGCGGAAAACTGTTTTTT TRBD1 TRBV6-1 15 TRBJ1-4 NA
CASSWTGGSGNTIYF TGTGCCAGCAGCTGGACAGGCGGGTCTGGAAACACCATATATTTT TRBD1 TRBV7-9 15 TRBJ1-3 NA
CASSIGGGEQYF TGTGCCAGCAGTATCGGGGGGGGCGAGCAGTACTTC TRBD2 TRBV12-3/TRBV12-4 12 TRBJ2-7 once
CASSLTGGTGNTIYF TGTGCCAGCAGCCTTACAGGGGGCACAGGAAACACCATATATTTT TRBD1 TRBV3-1/TRBV3-2 15 TRBJ1-3 NA
CASNPWDTGYNSPLHF TGTGCCAGCAACCCCTGGGACACGGGCTATAATTCACCCCTCCACTTT NA TRBV28 16 TRBJ1-6 NA
CASSFRDREDTQYF TGTGCCAGCAGCTTTCGGGACAGGGAAGATACGCAGTATTTT TRBD1 TRBV7-9 14 TRBJ2-3 NA
CASSLGTYNGQFF TGTGCCAGCAGCCTCGGGACTTACAATGGGCAGTTCTTC NA TRBV9 13 TRBJ2-1 NA
CASSISSANTGELFF TGTGCCAGTAGTATCTCGTCCGCGAACACCGGGGAGCTGTTTTTT NA TRBV19 15 TRBJ2-2 NA
CASSLGGANYGYTF TGCGCCAGCAGCTTGGGGGGCGCGAACTATGGCTACACCTTC NA TRBV5-1 14 TRBJ1-2 NA
CASSEARSGFAPLHF TGTGCCAGCAGTGAAGCGCGGTCCGGTTTTGCACCCCTCCACTTT NA TRBV2 15 TRBJ1-6 NA
CATSREVGRRDEKLFF TGTGCCACCAGCAGAGAGGTGGGCAGGAGGGATGAAAAACTGTTTTTT NA TRBV15 16 TRBJ1-4 few
CASRSTGGKPEAFF TGTGCCAGTAGATCGACAGGGGGGAAGCCTGAAGCTTTCTTT TRBD1 TRBV19 14 TRBJ1-1 NA
CASSVQQFVSNQPQHF TGTGCCAGCAGCGTACAACAGTTCGTTAGCAATCAGCCCCAGCATTTT NA TRBV9 16 TRBJ1-5 NA
CASSLAGGSYEQYF TGTGCCAGCAGCCTCGCGGGGGGTTCCTACGAGCAGTACTTC TRBD2 TRBV3-1/TRBV3-2 14 TRBJ2-7 NA
CASSQGQDNSPLHF TGTGCCAGCAGCCAAGGACAAGATAATTCACCCCTCCACTTT NA TRBV3-1/TRBV3-2 14 TRBJ1-6 NA
CATSRITGRIHEAFF TGTGCCACCAGCCGAATAACCGGGAGAATTCATGAAGCTTTCTTT NA TRBV15 15 TRBJ1-1 NA
CASSPGGGTEAFF TGTGCCAGCAGTCCAGGGGGTGGCACTGAAGCTTTCTTT TRBD1 TRBV12-3/TRBV12-4 13 TRBJ1-1 NA
CASSERQFNEKLFF TGTGCCAGCAGTGAGAGGCAGTTTAATGAAAAACTGTTTTTT NA TRBV6-1 14 TRBJ1-4 NA
CASSSGFNSPLHF TGTGCCAGCAGTTCAGGCTTTAATTCACCCCTCCACTTT NA TRBV28 13 TRBJ1-6 NA